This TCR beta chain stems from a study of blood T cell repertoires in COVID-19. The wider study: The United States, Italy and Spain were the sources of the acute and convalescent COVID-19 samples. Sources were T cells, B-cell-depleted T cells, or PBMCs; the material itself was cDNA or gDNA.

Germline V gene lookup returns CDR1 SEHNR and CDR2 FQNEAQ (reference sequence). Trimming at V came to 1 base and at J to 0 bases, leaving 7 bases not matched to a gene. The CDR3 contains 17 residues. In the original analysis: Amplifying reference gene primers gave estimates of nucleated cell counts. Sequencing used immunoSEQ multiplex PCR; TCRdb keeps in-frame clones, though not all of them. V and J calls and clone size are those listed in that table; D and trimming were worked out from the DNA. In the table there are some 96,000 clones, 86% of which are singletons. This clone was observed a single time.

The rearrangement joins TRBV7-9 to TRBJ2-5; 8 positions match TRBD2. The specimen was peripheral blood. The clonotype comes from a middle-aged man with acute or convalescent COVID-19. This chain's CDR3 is CASSLGGAGGHQETQYF. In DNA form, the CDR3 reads TGTGCCAGCAGCTTAGGGGGGGCGGGAGGCCACCAAGAGACCCAGTACTTC.